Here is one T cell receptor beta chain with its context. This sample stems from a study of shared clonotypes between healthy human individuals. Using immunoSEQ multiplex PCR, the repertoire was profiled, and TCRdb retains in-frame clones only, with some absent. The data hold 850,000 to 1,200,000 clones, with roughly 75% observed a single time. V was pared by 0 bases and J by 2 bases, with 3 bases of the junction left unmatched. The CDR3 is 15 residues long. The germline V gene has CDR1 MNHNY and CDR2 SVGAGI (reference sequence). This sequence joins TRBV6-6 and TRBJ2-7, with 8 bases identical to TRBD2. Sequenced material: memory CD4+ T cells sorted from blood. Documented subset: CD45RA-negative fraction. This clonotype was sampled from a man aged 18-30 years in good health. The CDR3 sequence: CASSYSIAGPYEQYF. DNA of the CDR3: TGTGCCAGCAGTTACTCTATAGCGGGACCCTACGAGCAGTACTTC.